This record concerns one TCR beta chain sequence. This entry belongs to a study of T cell responses to AZD1222 COVID-19 vaccine. Produced via immunoSEQ multiplex PCR; TCRdb's table is partial and in-frame only. The table lists about 120,000 clones, roughly 90% of them singletons. This sample comprised peripheral blood, obtained on day 0 of AZD1222 vaccination. The origin of this receptor is an adult in good health.

The CDR3 is CATEGASYNEQFF. In DNA form, the CDR3 reads TGTGCCACGGAGGGGGCTAGCTACAATGAGCAGTTCTTC. The chain is built from TRBV28 and TRBJ2-1; possible D gene TRBD1, 7 bases. V was pared by 10 bases and J by 3 bases, with 13 bases between. This CDR3 is built from 13 residues. The germline V gene has CDR1 MDHEN and CDR2 SYDVKM.